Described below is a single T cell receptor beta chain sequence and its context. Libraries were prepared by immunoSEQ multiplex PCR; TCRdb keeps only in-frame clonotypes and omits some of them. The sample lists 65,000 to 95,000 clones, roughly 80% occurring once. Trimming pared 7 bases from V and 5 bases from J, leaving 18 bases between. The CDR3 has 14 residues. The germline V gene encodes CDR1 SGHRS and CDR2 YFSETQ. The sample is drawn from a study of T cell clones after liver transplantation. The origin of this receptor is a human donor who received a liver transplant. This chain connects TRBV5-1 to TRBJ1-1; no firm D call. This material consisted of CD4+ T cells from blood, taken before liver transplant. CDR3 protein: CASVRGDRETEAFF. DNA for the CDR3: TGCGCCAGCGTCCGTGGGGATCGCGAGACTGAAGCTTTCTTT.